The entry below gives a single T cell receptor (beta chain) sequence along with its context. Antigen specificity is unknown. Primers: 60 Vbeta forward and 13 Jbeta reverse. Clones were sequenced by immunoSEQ multiplex PCR, and TCRdb holds only the in-frame ones, with some missing. In all, the sample yields tens of thousands of clones. This sample is drawn from a study of cytomegalovirus exposure and HLA in healthy donors. About the research overall: Findings of an earlier analysis included roughly 120 million unique TCR beta sequences from some 200 million T cells. General study points: In vitro confirmation showed three CMV-associated chains to be CMV antigen specific. V- and J-gene trimming in TCR beta was tied to a missense DCLRE1C variant by an analysis performed later.

CDR3 length: 15 amino acids. Trimming removed 5 bases from V and 4 bases from J; junction bases left unmatched: 9. CDR1 SEHNR and CDR2 FQNEAQ come from the germline V gene (reference sequence). Healthy bone marrow donors formed the donor group. This sequence was found in a man aged 18 to 30 in good health and CMV-seropositive. The sample was PBMCs. The chain uses TRBV7-9 and TRBJ1-2, with 8 bases aligning to TRBD1. The CDR3 coding sequence is TGTGCCAGCAGCCCCGGACAGGGCCGCGGCTATGGCTACACCTTC. It codes for CASSPGQGRGYGYTF.